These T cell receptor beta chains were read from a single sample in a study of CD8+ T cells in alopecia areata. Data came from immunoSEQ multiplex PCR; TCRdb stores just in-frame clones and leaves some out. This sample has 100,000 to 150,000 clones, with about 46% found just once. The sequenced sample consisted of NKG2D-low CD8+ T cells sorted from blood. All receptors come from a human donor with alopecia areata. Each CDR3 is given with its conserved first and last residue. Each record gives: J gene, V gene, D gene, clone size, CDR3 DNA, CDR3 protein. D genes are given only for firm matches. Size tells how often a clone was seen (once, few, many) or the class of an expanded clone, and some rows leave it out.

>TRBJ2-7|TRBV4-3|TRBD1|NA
TGCGCCAGCAGCCAAGATATGGGGACAGGGTCCCACGAGCAGTACTTC
CASSQDMGTGSHEQYF
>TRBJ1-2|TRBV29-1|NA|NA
TGCAGCGTTGAGGGTGACTGGGGCTGGGGCTACACCTTC
CSVEGDWGWGYTF
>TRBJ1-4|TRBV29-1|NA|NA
TGCAGCGTCTATAATGAAAAACTGTTTTTT
CSVYNEKLFF
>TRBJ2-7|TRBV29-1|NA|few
TGCAGCGTTGAGGACGGGGTACACGAGCAGTACTTC
CSVEDGVHEQYF
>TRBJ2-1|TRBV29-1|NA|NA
TGCAGCGTTGAAAAGGGGTTAGCGGACAATGAGCAGTTCTTC
CSVEKGLADNEQFF
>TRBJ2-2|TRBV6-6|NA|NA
TGTGCCAGCAGCAGGACGGGGGAGCTGTTTTTT
CASSRTGELFF
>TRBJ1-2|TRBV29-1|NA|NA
TGCAGCGTTGAAGATGGTTGGCCCCCCGGCAACTATGGCTACACCTTC
CSVEDGWPPGNYGYTF
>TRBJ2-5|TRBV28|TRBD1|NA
TGTGCCAGCAGCGCTCGACAGGGGTCATTGGAGACCCAGTACTTC
CASSARQGSLETQYF
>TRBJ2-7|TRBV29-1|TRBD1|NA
TGCAGCGCCAGACAGGGCTCCTACGAGCAGTACTTC
CSARQGSYEQYF
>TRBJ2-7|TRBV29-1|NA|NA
TGCAGCGTTGAAGTTTCCGGGACAAACTACGAGCAGTACTTC
CSVEVSGTNYEQYF
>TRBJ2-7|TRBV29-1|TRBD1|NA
TGCAGCGTTGTCCGGACAGGGACCTACGAGCAGTACTTC
CSVVRTGTYEQYF
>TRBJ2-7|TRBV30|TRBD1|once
TGTGCCTGGACCACGGGACAGAATTACGAGCAGTACTTC
CAWTTGQNYEQYF
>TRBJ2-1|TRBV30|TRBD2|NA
TGTGCCTGGTCGTCTCTGGGAGCGGGGGGCCCGGGCAATGAGCAGTTCTTC
CAWSSLGAGGPGNEQFF
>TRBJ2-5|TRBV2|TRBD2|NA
TGTGCCAGCAGCCCGGTGGTAGCGGGAGGCGAGACCCAGTACTTC
CASSPVVAGGETQYF
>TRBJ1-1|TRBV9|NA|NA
TGTGCCAGCAGCGTAGCTCCGAACACTGAAGCTTTCTTT
CASSVAPNTEAFF
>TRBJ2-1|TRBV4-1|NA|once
TGCGCCAGCAGCCAAGAAGGTGTAGGGACTGAGCAGTTCTTC
CASSQEGVGTEQFF
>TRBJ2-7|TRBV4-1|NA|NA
TGCGCCAGCAGCCGCCTAGAGGGTGAGCAGTACTTC
CASSRLEGEQYF
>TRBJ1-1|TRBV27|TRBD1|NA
TGTGCCAGCAGGAGGGGGACAGGGAACACTGAAGCTTTCTTT
CASRRGTGNTEAFF
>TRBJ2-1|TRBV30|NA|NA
TGTGCCTCCTATGCCGTGTCTAGCGCCTACAATGAGCAGTTCTTC
CASYAVSSAYNEQFF
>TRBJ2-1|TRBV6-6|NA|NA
TGTGCCAGCAGTTACGAGGCAGACAATGAGCAGTTCTTC
CASSYEADNEQFF